This record covers a single TCR beta chain. Its antigen is undetermined. At one end, the junction sequence differs from germline, possibly due to a read error. This PCR relied on a set of 60 Vbeta primers and 13 Jbeta primers. Per the original data handling: The count from a later analysis was 79 million or so unique TCR beta chains, 9 million to 12 million of them shared. Clones were sequenced by immunoSEQ multiplex PCR, and TCRdb holds only the in-frame ones, with some missing. V and J calls and clone size are given by that table; D and trimming were obtained from the DNA. The data show about 120,000 clones, with 9% to 10% seen just once and approximately 3% held by the top ten. The data were taken from a study of cytomegalovirus exposure and HLA in healthy donors. Study-wide results and limits: Being productive about 87% or about 30% of the time was typical of most TCR beta V segments in an earlier analysis. According to the study, roughly 160 TCR beta chains were cytomegalovirus-associated.

The origin of this receptor is a man aged 25-45 years in good health and CMV-seronegative. What was sequenced was PBMCs.

The CDR3 DNA sequence: TGTGCCGGCAGCGTAGCTCCCGGGGGGGCCTACGAGCAGTACTTC. Its protein is CAGSVAPGGAYEQYF. V is TRBV9 and J is TRBJ2-7; 8 nucleotides agree with TRBD2. The CDR3 contains 15 residues. Germline CDR1 is SGDLS and CDR2 is YYNGEE.